The rows below give T cell receptor beta chains drawn from one sample of a study of T cell responses to AZD1222 COVID-19 vaccine. Assay: immunoSEQ multiplex PCR; the TCRdb copy retains only in-frame clones and omits some. The sample shows some 130,000 clones, 80% to 90% of them seen only once. Sequencing was performed on peripheral blood, taken on day 0 of AZD1222 vaccination. These receptors all stem from an adult in good health. Each CDR3 is given with its conserved first and last residue. Each record gives: CDR3 DNA, CDR3 protein, CDR3 length, D gene, V gene, clone size, J gene. The D gene is left open where the match is weak. Only part of the rows carry a size: once, few, many, or a class if the clone is expanded.

CDR3nt: TGTGCCAGCAGCGGCGGACAGGGTGGAAATCAGCCCCAGCATTTT; CDR3aa: CASSGGQGGNQPQHF; len: 15; d_gene: TRBD1; v_gene: TRBV2; abundance: -; j_gene: TRBJ1-5
CDR3nt: TGTGCCAGCAGCTTAGGGACAAACAATTCACCCCTCCACTTT; CDR3aa: CASSLGTNNSPLHF; len: 14; d_gene: -; v_gene: TRBV7-2; abundance: -; j_gene: TRBJ1-6
CDR3nt: TGTGCCAGCAGTTTATACAGAATACGAACCTACGAGCAGTACTTC; CDR3aa: CASSLYRIRTYEQYF; len: 15; d_gene: -; v_gene: TRBV27; abundance: -; j_gene: TRBJ2-7
CDR3nt: TGTGCCAGCAGTGACCTGAGAAATCAGCCCCAGCATTTT; CDR3aa: CASSDLRNQPQHF; len: 13; d_gene: -; v_gene: TRBV2; abundance: -; j_gene: TRBJ1-5
CDR3nt: TGTGCCAGCAGCCAAGGGCTAGCGGAAAACAATGAGCAGTTCTTC; CDR3aa: CASSQGLAENNEQFF; len: 15; d_gene: TRBD2; v_gene: TRBV4-2; abundance: -; j_gene: TRBJ2-1
CDR3nt: TGCGCCAGCGGCGGGGCTGGGTCCCACAATGAGCAGTTCTTC; CDR3aa: CASGGAGSHNEQFF; len: 14; d_gene: -; v_gene: TRBV5-1; abundance: -; j_gene: TRBJ2-1
CDR3nt: TGTGCCAGTAATCACAGGGGGCAAGGCTACACCTTC; CDR3aa: CASNHRGQGYTF; len: 12; d_gene: TRBD1; v_gene: TRBV19; abundance: -; j_gene: TRBJ1-2
CDR3nt: TGTGCCACCAGCAGAGGGGGAAAAGACACAGGGAACTATGGCTACACCTTC; CDR3aa: CATSRGGKDTGNYGYTF; len: 17; d_gene: -; v_gene: TRBV15; abundance: few; j_gene: TRBJ1-2
CDR3nt: TGTGCCAGTAGTACCCTGACAGGGAGCAATCAGCCCCAGCATTTT; CDR3aa: CASSTLTGSNQPQHF; len: 15; d_gene: TRBD1; v_gene: TRBV19; abundance: -; j_gene: TRBJ1-5
CDR3nt: TGTGCCAGCAGCTCGGGACTGGTGGGTTATGGCTACACCTTC; CDR3aa: CASSSGLVGYGYTF; len: 14; d_gene: -; v_gene: TRBV7-9; abundance: -; j_gene: TRBJ1-2
CDR3nt: TGTGCCACCAGCAGAGAGTCTGCGGGACAGAGCAATCAGCCCCAGCATTTT; CDR3aa: CATSRESAGQSNQPQHF; len: 17; d_gene: TRBD1; v_gene: TRBV15; abundance: -; j_gene: TRBJ1-5
CDR3nt: TGTGCCAGCAGCTCAGGACGGTTAAAGGTGAACACTGAAGCTTTCTTT; CDR3aa: CASSSGRLKVNTEAFF; len: 16; d_gene: -; v_gene: TRBV7-9; abundance: once; j_gene: TRBJ1-1
CDR3nt: TGCGCCAGCAGCTCTTCAGAGAAGGGGCGATCACCCCTCCACTTT; CDR3aa: CASSSSEKGRSPLHF; len: 15; d_gene: -; v_gene: TRBV5-1; abundance: -; j_gene: TRBJ1-6
CDR3nt: TGTGCCAGTAGTATATATTCCGGACAGGGAGGCAATGAGCAGTTCTTC; CDR3aa: CASSIYSGQGGNEQFF; len: 16; d_gene: TRBD1; v_gene: TRBV19; abundance: once; j_gene: TRBJ2-1
CDR3nt: TGTGCCAGCAGTGAATCTAGCGGGAGAGGAGGCGAGCAGTACTTC; CDR3aa: CASSESSGRGGEQYF; len: 15; d_gene: TRBD2; v_gene: TRBV27; abundance: -; j_gene: TRBJ2-7
CDR3nt: TGTGCCAGCAGCGTAGATCGAGTCGGGTCCCCCGTTTTAGGTGAGCAGTTCTTC; CDR3aa: CASSVDRVGSPVLGEQFF; len: 18; d_gene: -; v_gene: TRBV9; abundance: -; j_gene: TRBJ2-1
CDR3nt: TGTGCCAGCAGTTTGGGGACAGGGGGCACCGGGGAGCTGTTTTTT; CDR3aa: CASSLGTGGTGELFF; len: 15; d_gene: TRBD1; v_gene: TRBV27; abundance: -; j_gene: TRBJ2-2
CDR3nt: TGCGCCAGCAGCCAAACCGGGACAGGGAATGAAAAACTGTTTTTT; CDR3aa: CASSQTGTGNEKLFF; len: 15; d_gene: TRBD1; v_gene: TRBV5-1; abundance: once; j_gene: TRBJ1-4
CDR3nt: TGTGCCAGCAGTTCCCTAGCGGGGGGGTCCGAGACCCAGTACTTC; CDR3aa: CASSSLAGGSETQYF; len: 15; d_gene: TRBD2; v_gene: TRBV6-5; abundance: -; j_gene: TRBJ2-5
CDR3nt: TGTGCCAGCAGCCAAGATCGAAACACTGAAGCTTTCTTT; CDR3aa: CASSQDRNTEAFF; len: 13; d_gene: -; v_gene: TRBV4-2; abundance: -; j_gene: TRBJ1-1
CDR3nt: TGCGCCAGCAGCTTAACAGGGGGCTCTAATGAAAAACTGTTTTTT; CDR3aa: CASSLTGGSNEKLFF; len: 15; d_gene: TRBD1; v_gene: TRBV5-1; abundance: -; j_gene: TRBJ1-4
CDR3nt: TGTGCCAGTAGTATGGAGAAAACAGTTGGTAGCACAGATACGCAGTATTTT; CDR3aa: CASSMEKTVGSTDTQYF; len: 17; d_gene: -; v_gene: TRBV19; abundance: -; j_gene: TRBJ2-3
CDR3nt: TGTGCCAGCACCAGCCTTGGGCTCGAGCAGTACTTC; CDR3aa: CASTSLGLEQYF; len: 12; d_gene: -; v_gene: TRBV25-1; abundance: few; j_gene: TRBJ2-7
CDR3nt: TGTGCCATCAGCGGCAGGGAACGTGATGGCACTGAAGCTTTCTTT; CDR3aa: CAISGRERDGTEAFF; len: 15; d_gene: -; v_gene: TRBV10-3; abundance: -; j_gene: TRBJ1-1
CDR3nt: TGTGCCAGCGCCTCGGGAGGCGGTACAGAGACCCAGTACTTC; CDR3aa: CASASGGGTETQYF; len: 14; d_gene: TRBD2; v_gene: TRBV9; abundance: -; j_gene: TRBJ2-5
CDR3nt: TGCGCCAGCAGCTTTGGGACTCCACCAAGCACAGATACGCAGTATTTT; CDR3aa: CASSFGTPPSTDTQYF; len: 16; d_gene: -; v_gene: TRBV5-1; abundance: -; j_gene: TRBJ2-3
CDR3nt: TGTGCCAGCAGTTTATGGGGGTCTGGGAACACTGAAGCTTTCTTT; CDR3aa: CASSLWGSGNTEAFF; len: 15; d_gene: -; v_gene: TRBV27; abundance: -; j_gene: TRBJ1-1
CDR3nt: TGTGCCAGCAGTTTAGCGGGAGATCAAGAGACCCAGTACTTC; CDR3aa: CASSLAGDQETQYF; len: 14; d_gene: TRBD2; v_gene: TRBV28; abundance: -; j_gene: TRBJ2-5
CDR3nt: TGTGCCAGCTCAGGGGACACGAATTCACCCCTCCACTTT; CDR3aa: CASSGDTNSPLHF; len: 13; d_gene: -; v_gene: TRBV18; abundance: -; j_gene: TRBJ1-6
CDR3nt: TGTGCCAGCAGTGATCCAGTCATAGCTAGCGGGAGGTCGGTACCATACGAGCAGTACTTC; CDR3aa: CASSDPVIASGRSVPYEQYF; len: 20; d_gene: TRBD2; v_gene: TRBV6-1; abundance: -; j_gene: TRBJ2-7
CDR3nt: TGTGCCAGCACTGGAGTGGGCACCGGGGAGCTGTTTTTT; CDR3aa: CASTGVGTGELFF; len: 13; d_gene: -; v_gene: TRBV25-1; abundance: few; j_gene: TRBJ2-2
CDR3nt: TGTGCCAGCAGGAGATCAGGGGGAACTGGAAACACCATATATTTT; CDR3aa: CASRRSGGTGNTIYF; len: 15; d_gene: TRBD1; v_gene: TRBV6-5; abundance: few; j_gene: TRBJ1-3
CDR3nt: TGCGCCAGCAGCCGGGAGGAGGCTCTTCTTGAAGCTTTCTTT; CDR3aa: CASSREEALLEAFF; len: 14; d_gene: -; v_gene: TRBV5-1; abundance: once; j_gene: TRBJ1-1
CDR3nt: TGTGCCATCAGTCCAGGGATCTATGGCTACACCTTC; CDR3aa: CAISPGIYGYTF; len: 12; d_gene: -; v_gene: TRBV10-3; abundance: -; j_gene: TRBJ1-2
CDR3nt: TGTGCCAGCAGTTATTTCCAGGGGAGCGAAAAACTGTTTTTT; CDR3aa: CASSYFQGSEKLFF; len: 14; d_gene: -; v_gene: TRBV6-5; abundance: -; j_gene: TRBJ1-4
CDR3nt: TGTGCCAGCAGCCAAGTCGGTTTTAATGAGCAGTTCTTC; CDR3aa: CASSQVGFNEQFF; len: 13; d_gene: -; v_gene: TRBV3-1/TRBV3-2; abundance: -; j_gene: TRBJ2-1
CDR3nt: TGTGCCAGCGCCTGGGAAGGGAGGACAACTGAAGCTTTCTTT; CDR3aa: CASAWEGRTTEAFF; len: 14; d_gene: -; v_gene: TRBV27; abundance: once; j_gene: TRBJ1-1
CDR3nt: TGTGCCAGCAGCGTAGCCGATAGCGGGGGACCCACAGATACGCAGTATTTT; CDR3aa: CASSVADSGGPTDTQYF; len: 17; d_gene: TRBD2; v_gene: TRBV9; abundance: -; j_gene: TRBJ2-3
CDR3nt: TGTGCCACCAGTGATCCGCCCCAACTGGTAGAAGCTTTCTTT; CDR3aa: CATSDPPQLVEAFF; len: 14; d_gene: -; v_gene: TRBV24-1; abundance: -; j_gene: TRBJ1-1
CDR3nt: TGTGCCAGCAGTGTCGAGGGGTTGAGCAATCAGCCCCAGCATTTT; CDR3aa: CASSVEGLSNQPQHF; len: 15; d_gene: -; v_gene: TRBV27; abundance: few; j_gene: TRBJ1-5
CDR3nt: TGTGCCAGCAGTGAATGGCGAGTCTCTGGAAACACCATATATTTT; CDR3aa: CASSEWRVSGNTIYF; len: 15; d_gene: -; v_gene: TRBV6-1; abundance: -; j_gene: TRBJ1-3
CDR3nt: TGTGCCAGGAGAACAGGGGGCAGTGAGACCCAGTACTTC; CDR3aa: CARRTGGSETQYF; len: 13; d_gene: TRBD1; v_gene: TRBV5-6; abundance: few; j_gene: TRBJ2-5
CDR3nt: TGTGCCAGCAGCTTAGACGGCGCTGGGGGTGAGCAGTTCTTC; CDR3aa: CASSLDGAGGEQFF; len: 14; d_gene: -; v_gene: TRBV11-3; abundance: -; j_gene: TRBJ2-1
CDR3nt: TGTGCCAGCAGTTTAAGTCAGGTAGGGGGTACTGAAGCTTTCTTT; CDR3aa: CASSLSQVGGTEAFF; len: 15; d_gene: -; v_gene: TRBV27; abundance: -; j_gene: TRBJ1-1
CDR3nt: TGTGCCAGCAGTTACTCGACCCGTTCGCGCTATGGCTACACCTTC; CDR3aa: CASSYSTRSRYGYTF; len: 15; d_gene: -; v_gene: TRBV6-5; abundance: -; j_gene: TRBJ1-2